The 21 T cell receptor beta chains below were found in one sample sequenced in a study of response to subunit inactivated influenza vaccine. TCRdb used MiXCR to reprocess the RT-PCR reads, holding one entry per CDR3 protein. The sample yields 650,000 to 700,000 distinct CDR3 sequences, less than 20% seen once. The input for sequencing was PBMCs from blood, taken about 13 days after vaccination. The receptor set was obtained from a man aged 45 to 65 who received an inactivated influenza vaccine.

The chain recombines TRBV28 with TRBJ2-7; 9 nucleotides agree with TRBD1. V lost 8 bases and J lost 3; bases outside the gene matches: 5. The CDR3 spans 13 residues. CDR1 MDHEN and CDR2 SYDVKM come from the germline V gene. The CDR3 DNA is TGTGCCAGCGGTTGGACAGGGGTCTACGAGCAGTACTTC. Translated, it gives CASGWTGVYEQYF.

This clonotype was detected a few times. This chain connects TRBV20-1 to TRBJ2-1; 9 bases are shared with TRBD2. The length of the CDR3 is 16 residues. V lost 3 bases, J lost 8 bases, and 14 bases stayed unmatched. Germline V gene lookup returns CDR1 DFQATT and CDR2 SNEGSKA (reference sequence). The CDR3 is CSASPSLAGNSDEQFF. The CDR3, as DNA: TGCAGTGCTAGTCCTAGCCTAGCGGGAAATAGCGATGAGCAGTTCTTC.

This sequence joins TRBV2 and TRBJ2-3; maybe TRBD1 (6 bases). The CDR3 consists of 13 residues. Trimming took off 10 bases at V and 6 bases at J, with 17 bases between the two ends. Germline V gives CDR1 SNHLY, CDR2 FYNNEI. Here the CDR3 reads CATKTGALDTQYF. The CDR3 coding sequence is TGTGCCACCAAGACAGGCGCACTTGATACGCAGTATTTT.

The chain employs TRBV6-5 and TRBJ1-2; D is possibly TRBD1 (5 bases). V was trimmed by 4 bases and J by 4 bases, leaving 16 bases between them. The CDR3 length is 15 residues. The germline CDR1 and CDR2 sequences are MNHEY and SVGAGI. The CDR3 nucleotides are TGTGCCAGCAGTTTACGATCGCAGGGTGTCTATGGCTACACCTTC. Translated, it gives CASSLRSQGVYGYTF.

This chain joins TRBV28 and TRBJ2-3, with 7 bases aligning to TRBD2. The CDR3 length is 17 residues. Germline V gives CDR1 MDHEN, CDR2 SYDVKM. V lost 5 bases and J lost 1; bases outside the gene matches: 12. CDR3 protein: CASSPLGRASGTDTQYF. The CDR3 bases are TGTGCCAGCAGTCCCCTGGGGAGGGCTAGCGGCACAGATACGCAGTATTTT.

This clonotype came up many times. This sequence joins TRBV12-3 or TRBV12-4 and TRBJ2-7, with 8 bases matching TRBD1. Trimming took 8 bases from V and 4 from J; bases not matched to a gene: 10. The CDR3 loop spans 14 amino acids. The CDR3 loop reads CASAPGQGFYEQYF. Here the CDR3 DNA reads TGTGCCAGCGCCCCAGGACAGGGATTTTACGAGCAGTACTTC.

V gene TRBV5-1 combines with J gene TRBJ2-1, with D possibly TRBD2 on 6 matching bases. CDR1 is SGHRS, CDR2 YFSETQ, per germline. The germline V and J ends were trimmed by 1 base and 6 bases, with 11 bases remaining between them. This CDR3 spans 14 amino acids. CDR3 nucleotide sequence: TGCGCCAGCAGCTTGTCGGAGGGATCCAATGAGCAGTTCTTC. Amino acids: CASSLSEGSNEQFF.

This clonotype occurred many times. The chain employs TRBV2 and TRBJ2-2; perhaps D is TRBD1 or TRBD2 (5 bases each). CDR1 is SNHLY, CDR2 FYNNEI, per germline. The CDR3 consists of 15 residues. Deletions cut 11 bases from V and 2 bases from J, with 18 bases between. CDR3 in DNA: TGTGCCGGCACAGGCGGACTTACTAACACCGGGGAGCTGTTTTTT. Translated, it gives CAGTGGLTNTGELFF.

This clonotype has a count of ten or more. This chain's CDR3 is CASSYSGAGENTQYF. Written as DNA, the CDR3 is TGTGCCAGCAGTTATAGCGGGGCGGGGGAAAATACGCAGTATTTT. The chain couples TRBV11-2 to TRBJ2-3, with 8 bases that match TRBD2. Losses at the gene ends were 6 bases for V and 7 bases for J; bases not matched to a gene: 12. From germline, CDR1 is SGHAT and CDR2 FQNNGV. CDR3 length equals 15 residues.

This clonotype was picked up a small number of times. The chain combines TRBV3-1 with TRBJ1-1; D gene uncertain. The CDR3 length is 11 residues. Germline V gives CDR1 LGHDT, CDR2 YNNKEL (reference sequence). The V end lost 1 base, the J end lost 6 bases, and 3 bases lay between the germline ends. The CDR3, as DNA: TGTGCCAGCAGCCAAGCGTCTGAAGCTTTCTTT. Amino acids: CASSQASEAFF.

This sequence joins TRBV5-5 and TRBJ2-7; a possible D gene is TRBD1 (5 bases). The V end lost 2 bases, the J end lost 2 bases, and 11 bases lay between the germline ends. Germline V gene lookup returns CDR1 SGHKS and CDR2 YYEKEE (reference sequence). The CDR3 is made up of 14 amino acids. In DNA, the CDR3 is TGTGCCAGCAGCTTCAGGGTTGCGACCTACGAGCAGTACTTC. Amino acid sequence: CASSFRVATYEQYF.

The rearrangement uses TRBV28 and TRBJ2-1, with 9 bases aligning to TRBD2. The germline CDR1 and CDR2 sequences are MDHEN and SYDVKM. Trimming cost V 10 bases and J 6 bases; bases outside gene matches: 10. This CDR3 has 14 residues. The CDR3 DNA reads TGTGCCATCCTTAGCGGGGGATGGCGCAATGAGCAGTTCTTC. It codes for CAILSGGWRNEQFF.

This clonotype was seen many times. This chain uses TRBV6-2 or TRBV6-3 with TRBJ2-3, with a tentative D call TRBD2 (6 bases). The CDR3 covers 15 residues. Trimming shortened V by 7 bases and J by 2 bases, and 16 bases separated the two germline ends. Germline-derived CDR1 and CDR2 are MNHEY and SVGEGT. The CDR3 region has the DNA TGTGCCAGCAATAACGGGGGACGATTCACAGATACGCAGTATTTT. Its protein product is CASNNGGRFTDTQYF.

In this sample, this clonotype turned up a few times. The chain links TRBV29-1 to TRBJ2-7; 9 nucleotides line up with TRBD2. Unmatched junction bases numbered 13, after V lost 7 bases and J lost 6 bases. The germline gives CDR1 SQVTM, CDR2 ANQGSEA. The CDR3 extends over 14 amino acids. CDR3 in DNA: TGCAGCGCTAAGAGGACTAGCGAAACCCTCGAGCAGTACTTC. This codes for CSAKRTSETLEQYF.

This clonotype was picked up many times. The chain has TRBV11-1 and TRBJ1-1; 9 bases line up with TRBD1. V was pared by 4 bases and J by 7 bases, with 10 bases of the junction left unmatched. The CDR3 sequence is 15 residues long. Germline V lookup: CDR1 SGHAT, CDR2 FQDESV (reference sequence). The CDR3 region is CASSSSRDRANEAFF. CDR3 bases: TGTGCCAGCAGCTCCTCCCGGGACAGGGCGAATGAAGCTTTCTTT.

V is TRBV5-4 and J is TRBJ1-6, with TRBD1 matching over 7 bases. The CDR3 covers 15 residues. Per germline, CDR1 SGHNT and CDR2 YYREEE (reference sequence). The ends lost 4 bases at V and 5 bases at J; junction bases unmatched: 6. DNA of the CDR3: TGTGCCAGCAGCCCACCGGGACAGAATAATTCACCCCTCCACTTT. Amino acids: CASSPPGQNNSPLHF.

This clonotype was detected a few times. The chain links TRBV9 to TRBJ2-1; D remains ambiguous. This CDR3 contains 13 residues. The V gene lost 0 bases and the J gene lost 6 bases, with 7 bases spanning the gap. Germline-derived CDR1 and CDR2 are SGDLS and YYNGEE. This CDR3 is CASSVAGLNEQFF. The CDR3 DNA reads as TGTGCCAGCAGCGTAGCTGGGCTCAATGAGCAGTTCTTC.

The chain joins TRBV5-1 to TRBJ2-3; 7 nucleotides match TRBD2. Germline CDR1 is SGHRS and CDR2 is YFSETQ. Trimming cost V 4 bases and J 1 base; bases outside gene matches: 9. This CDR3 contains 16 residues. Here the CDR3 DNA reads TGCGCCAGCAGCCATGGACTAGACACGGGCACAGATACGCAGTATTTT. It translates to CASSHGLDTGTDTQYF.

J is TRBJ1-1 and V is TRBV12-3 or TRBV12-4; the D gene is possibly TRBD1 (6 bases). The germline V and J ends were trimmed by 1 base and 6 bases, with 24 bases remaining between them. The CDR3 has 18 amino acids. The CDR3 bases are TGTGCCAGCAGTTTAGGGACAGCAATTGCCCGGGATGTGGCTGAAGCTTTCTTT. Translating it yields CASSLGTAIARDVAEAFF.

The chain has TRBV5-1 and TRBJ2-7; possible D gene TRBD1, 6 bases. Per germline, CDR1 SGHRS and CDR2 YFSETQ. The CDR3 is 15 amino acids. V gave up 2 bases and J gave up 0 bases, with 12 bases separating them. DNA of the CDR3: TGCGCCAGCAGCTTAAGGGGGACCCGCTCCTACGAGCAGTACTTC. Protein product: CASSLRGTRSYEQYF.

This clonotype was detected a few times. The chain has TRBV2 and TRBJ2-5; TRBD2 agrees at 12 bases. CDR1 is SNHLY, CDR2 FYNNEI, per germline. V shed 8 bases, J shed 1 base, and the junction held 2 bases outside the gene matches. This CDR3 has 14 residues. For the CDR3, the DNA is TGTGCCAGCTTGGGACTAGCGGGCCAAGAGACCCAGTACTTC. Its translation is CASLGLAGQETQYF.